These 21 T cell receptor beta chains share one sample of origin, sequenced in a study of shared clonotypes between healthy human individuals. Profiling relied on immunoSEQ multiplex PCR, and the TCRdb table lists in-frame clones only, not all of them. The profile shows fewer than 1.6 million clones, approximately 98.5% of them singletons. Source material: naive CD4+ T cells sorted from blood. The subset: CD45RA+ positively selected. The receptors were gathered from a man aged 25-45 years in good health.

The rearrangement links TRBV5-4 to TRBJ2-5, with 9 bases aligning to TRBD2. Germline loops: CDR1 SGHNT, CDR2 YYREEE (reference sequence). The CDR3 totals 16 residues. Germline trimming cut 4 bases from V and 8 bases from J; bases unmatched to any gene: 15. CDR3: CASSLRTSATTATQYF. DNA of the CDR3: TGTGCCAGCAGCCTTCGGACTAGCGCTACGACTGCCACCCAGTACTTC.

The chain couples TRBV6-5 to TRBJ2-1; 7 positions match TRBD1. Germline CDR1 MNHEY, CDR2 SVGAGI. J lost 7 bases, V lost 2 bases, and 11 bases had no gene match. This CDR3 spans 16 amino acids. The CDR3 DNA reads TGTGCCAGCAGTTACCGCCGGACAGGCTTGGGGAATGAGCAGTTCTTC. Protein: CASSYRRTGLGNEQFF.

CDR3 protein: CASSTGHRNTEAFF. CDR3 DNA: TGCGCCAGCAGCACGGGACACCGGAACACTGAAGCTTTCTTT. This sequence joins TRBV4-3 and TRBJ1-1; TRBD1 might be the D (6 bases). CDR3 size: 14 residues. Germline-derived CDR1 and CDR2 are LGHNA and YSLEER. The V end was cut by 5 bases, the J end by 1 base, with 11 bases between.

V is TRBV18 and J is TRBJ1-5; weak D call: TRBD1 (5 bases). V dropped 4 bases and J dropped 2 bases, with 12 bases sitting between them. This CDR3 has 15 residues. Germline CDR1 and CDR2: KGHSH and LQKENI. For the CDR3, the DNA is TGTGCCAGCTCACGAGGGACGGCTGGCAATCAGCCCCAGCATTTT. This sequence encodes CASSRGTAGNQPQHF.

The genes are TRBV6-6 and TRBJ2-7; 7 positions match TRBD1. The CDR3 length is 12 residues. Germline V CDR1 and CDR2: MNHNY, SVGAGI (reference sequence). Unmatched junction bases numbered 9, after V lost 9 bases and J lost 7 bases. The CDR3 DNA reads as TGTGCCAGTCTGACAGGGCTTGGGGAGCAGTACTTC. This encodes CASLTGLGEQYF.

The rearrangement uses TRBV9 and TRBJ1-1; D possibly corresponds to TRBD1 (6 bases). CDR1 SGDLS and CDR2 YYNGEE come from the germline V gene. The CDR3 runs to 14 residues. V shed 4 bases and J shed 2 bases, with 12 bases lying between them. The CDR3 sequence: CASSLTGSNTEAFF. CDR3 DNA: TGTGCCAGCAGCCTTACAGGGTCCAACACTGAAGCTTTCTTT.

The rearrangement uses TRBV10-3 and TRBJ2-2; TRBD1 matches 8 bases. Germline loops: CDR1 ENHRY, CDR2 SYGVKD. This CDR3 is 16 amino acids long. J gave up 1 base and V 0 bases, and 1 base lay outside the gene matches. The CDR3 here is CAISESGQVNTGELFF. In nucleotides, the CDR3 is TGTGCCATCAGTGAGTCGGGACAGGTGAACACCGGGGAGCTGTTTTTT.

The genes are TRBV2 and TRBJ2-5; no definite D call. The CDR3 sequence is 12 residues long. V lost 5 bases and J lost 5, with 9 bases in between. Germline V gene sequence: CDR1 SNHLY, CDR2 FYNNEI. The CDR3 DNA follows: TGTGCCAGCAGTATAGAAGGGGAGACCCAGTACTTC. It encodes CASSIEGETQYF.

Note on this clone: Within the sample, other DNA sequences also encode this same CDR3. V usage is TRBV18 and J usage is TRBJ2-3; D gene ambiguous. Trimming stripped 3 bases from V and 2 bases from J, with 9 bases between. Germline V gene lookup returns CDR1 KGHSH and CDR2 LQKENI. The CDR3 extends over 14 amino acids. CDR3 region: CASSPSPSTDTQYF. The CDR3 DNA follows: TGTGCCAGCTCACCGAGTCCTTCCACAGATACGCAGTATTTT.

The sample holds one count of this clone. The rearrangement links TRBV5-4 to TRBJ2-7; no definite D call. Trimming removed 0 bases at V and 5 bases at J, with 12 bases between. The germline gives CDR1 SGHNT, CDR2 YYREEE (reference sequence). The CDR3 is 14 amino acids. In DNA, the CDR3 is TGTGCCAGCAGCTTGGATCCGGGCGAGAACGAGCAGTACTTC. Translated, it gives CASSLDPGENEQYF.

V gene TRBV18 combines with J gene TRBJ1-2, with D tentatively TRBD1 (5 bases). Trimming removed 1 base at V and 6 bases at J, with 9 bases between. CDR1 and CDR2 from the germline V gene are KGHSH and LQKENI. This CDR3 contains 13 residues. As DNA, the CDR3 is TGTGCCAGCTCACCACAGGGGAGGAATGGCTACACCTTC. Protein: CASSPQGRNGYTF.

V gene TRBV7-9 combines with J gene TRBJ1-4, with D perhaps TRBD1 (6 bases). This CDR3 comprises 15 residues. Germline values: CDR1 SEHNR, CDR2 FQNEAQ (reference sequence). With 5 bases removed from V and 3 bases from J, the gap between germline ends came to 13 bases. CDR3 in amino acids: CASSRGGTSNEKLFF. CDR3 in DNA: TGTGCCAGCAGCCGTGGGGGGACATCTAATGAAAAACTGTTTTTT.

The chain joins TRBV6-1 to TRBJ2-7; 13 bases align to TRBD2. The trim removed 7 bases at V and 5 bases at J, leaving 5 bases unmatched. The CDR3 is 14 residues long. Looked up from germline, CDR1 is MNHNS and CDR2 is SASEGT. CDR3 coding DNA: TGTGCCAGCAAGAGGACTAGCGGGAGCCACGAGCAGTACTTC. This codes for CASKRTSGSHEQYF.

The CDR3 nucleotides read TGTGCCAGCAGCCGGGTGCAAACCGGGGAGCTGTTTTTT. Encoded protein: CASSRVQTGELFF. The genes are TRBV11-3 and TRBJ2-2, with D uncertain. The germline V gene has CDR1 SGHNT and CDR2 YENEEA. V was pared by 5 bases and J by 5 bases, with 9 bases between. This CDR3 region has 13 residues.

This chain links TRBV15 with TRBJ1-2, with 7 bases identical to TRBD1. Germline CDR1 is LNHNV and CDR2 is YYDKDF (reference sequence). Trimming at V came to 1 base and at J to 3 bases, leaving 5 bases not matched to a gene. CDR3 size: 15 residues. CDR3 sequence: CATSRGKQGHYGYTF. CDR3 bases: TGTGCCACCAGCAGAGGTAAACAGGGGCACTATGGCTACACCTTC.

The chain carries TRBV5-4 and TRBJ2-2; D is unresolved. V was cut by 1 base and J by 5 bases, with 9 bases left in between. Germline CDR1 reads SGHNT; CDR2 reads YYREEE (reference sequence). CDR3 length: 14 amino acids. The CDR3 sequence is CASSLPDETGELFF. CDR3 nucleotides: TGTGCCAGCAGCTTGCCAGACGAGACCGGGGAGCTGTTTTTT. The whole variable domain, remainder taken from reference TRBV5-4 and TRBJ2-2, is ETGVTQSPTHLIKTRGQQVTLRCSSQSGHNTVSWYQQALGQGPQFIFQYYREEENGRGNFPPRFSGLQFPNYSSELNVNALELDDSALYLCASSLPDETGELFFGEGSRLTVL.

The chain is built from TRBV5-1 and TRBJ2-5, with D possibly TRBD1 on 6 matching bases. V was shortened by 4 bases and J by 3 bases, with 7 bases between the two germline ends. The germline gives CDR1 SGHRS, CDR2 YFSETQ. The CDR3 length is 12 residues. CDR3 sequence reads: CASSTGKETQYF. In DNA, the CDR3 is TGCGCCAGCAGCACAGGGAAAGAGACCCAGTACTTC.

This chain uses TRBV20-1 with TRBJ1-2; D not certain. Germline CDR1 reads DFQATT; CDR2 reads SNEGSKA (reference sequence). This CDR3 spans 11 amino acids. Trimming pared 5 bases from V and 1 base from J, leaving 5 bases between. The CDR3, as DNA: TGCAGTGCTGAGAATAACTATGGCTACACCTTC. Translated, it gives CSAENNYGYTF.

This rearrangement joins TRBV9 to TRBJ1-5; D unresolved. The V and J ends lost 0 bases and 4 bases respectively, with 8 bases between them. This CDR3 region has 14 residues. CDR1 and CDR2 from the germline V gene are SGDLS and YYNGEE. This CDR3 reads CASSVAGKNQPQHF. DNA for the CDR3: TGTGCCAGCAGCGTAGCAGGTAAGAATCAGCCCCAGCATTTT.

Comments on this clone: Other nucleotide sequences from this sample produce the same CDR3. V and J are TRBV21-1 and TRBJ2-7. TRBV21-1 is deemed a pseudogene. CDR3 length: 13 amino acids. The CDR3 region has the DNA TGTGCCAGCAGCAAAGTATCATCCTACGAGCAGTACTTC. This translates into CASSKVSSYEQYF.

The chain carries TRBV28 and TRBJ1-1, with D tentatively TRBD1 (6 bases). Trimming removed 7 bases from V and 1 base from J, with 13 bases in between. The CDR3 runs to 14 residues. Germline lookup yields CDR1 MDHEN and CDR2 SYDVKM. CDR3 coding DNA: TGTGCCAGCAATAGGGGGGGACAGAACACTGAAGCTTTCTTT. Residues: CASNRGGQNTEAFF.